The present T cell receptor beta chain was sequenced within a study of technical replicates of blood from a few donors. Trimming removed 0 bases from V and 1 base from J, with 3 bases in between. This CDR3 is built from 13 residues. Germline V gives CDR1 MNHEY, CDR2 SMNVEV (reference sequence). In its sample, this clone was seen once. Generated by immunoSEQ multiplex PCR, the TCRdb table keeps only in-frame clones and is missing some. Found here are under 45,000 clones, almost 97% of them singletons; the top ten hold about 0.38%. The rearrangement links TRBV27 to TRBJ1-2; no definite D call. The sequenced sample consisted of T cells isolated from PBMCs. This sequence was found in a human donor in good health. CDR3 sequence: CASSLSSNYGYTF. For the CDR3, the DNA is TGTGCCAGCAGTTTATCGAGTAACTATGGCTACACCTTC.